This entry lists 22 T cell receptor beta chains sequenced from one sample in a study of T cell responses to AZD1222 COVID-19 vaccine. Using immunoSEQ multiplex PCR, the repertoire was profiled, and TCRdb retains in-frame clones only, with some absent. Of some 53,000 clones listed, over 80% are singletons. Here the sequenced sample was peripheral blood, taken 28 days after the second AZD1222 dose. The source is an adult who received the AZD1222 COVID-19 vaccine.

This clone was recorded once. The rearrangement uses TRBV25-1 and TRBJ2-5, with D perhaps matching TRBD1 (5 bases). The germline V and J ends were trimmed by 2 bases and 0 bases, with 10 bases remaining between them. The CDR3 spans 15 residues. Germline V gene data show CDR1 as MGHDK and CDR2 as SYGVNS. CDR3 residues: CASSETDRNQETQYF. The CDR3 region has the DNA TGTGCCAGCAGTGAAACCGACAGAAACCAAGAGACCCAGTACTTC.

V usage is TRBV19 and J usage is TRBJ2-5; no definite D call. Trimming removed 5 bases from V and 0 bases from J, with 7 bases in between. Germline V gene data show CDR1 as LNHDA and CDR2 as SQIVND (reference sequence). The CDR3 extends over 13 amino acids. CDR3 in DNA: TGTGCCAGTAGTCCCGCGTACCAAGAGACCCAGTACTTC. Its protein product is CASSPAYQETQYF.

The chain is built from TRBV15 and TRBJ2-1; TRBD2 agrees at 8 bases. The CDR3 is 15 residues long. The junction had 8 bases not matched to a gene; V was cut back by 0 bases and J by 10 bases. Germline CDR1 LNHNV, CDR2 YYDKDF (reference sequence). CDR3 nucleotides: TGTGCCACCAGCAGAGAAAGAAGCGGGAGAATGGAGCAGTTCTTC. Its protein is CATSRERSGRMEQFF.

As to this clone: One end of the junction is discordant with germline, which a read error may explain. The chain links TRBV3-1 (or the pseudogene TRBV3-2) to TRBJ2-7; TRBD1 aligns across 8 bases. The CDR3 has 12 amino acids. The germline V gene has CDR1 LGHDT and CDR2 YNNKEL (reference sequence). As DNA, the CDR3 is TGTGCCAGCAGCCCCGGACAGGGCGAGCGGTACTTC. Its translation: CASSPGQGERYF.

The chain has TRBV5-1 and TRBJ1-1; the D gene is possibly TRBD1 (5 bases). Germline V gene lookup returns CDR1 SGHRS and CDR2 YFSETQ. CDR3 size: 14 residues. V lost 4 bases and J lost 6, with 16 bases in between. The CDR3 protein is CASSVTVGNPEAFF. CDR3 sequence (DNA): TGCGCCAGCAGCGTGACAGTAGGGAATCCTGAAGCTTTCTTT.

The chain combines TRBV5-4 with TRBJ2-7; the D gene is possibly TRBD2 (6 bases). The V gene's germline CDR1 is SGHNT and CDR2 YYREEE (reference sequence). V lost 2 bases to trimming and J lost 5 bases, with 11 bases between them. There are 13 residues in the CDR3. This CDR3 reads CASSFTGGNEQYF. For the CDR3, the DNA is TGTGCCAGCAGCTTTACAGGCGGGAACGAGCAGTACTTC.

The count of this clone is one. This chain links TRBV10-2 with TRBJ2-7; 10 bases are shared with TRBD2. The germline gives CDR1 WSHSY, CDR2 SAAADI. The CDR3 spans 14 residues. V shed 4 bases, J shed 4 bases, and the junction held 4 bases outside the gene matches. The CDR3 protein is CASSVLAGVYEQYF. CDR3 DNA: TGCGCCAGCAGTGTTCTAGCGGGAGTTTACGAGCAGTACTTC.

This chain links TRBV3-1 (or the pseudogene TRBV3-2) with TRBJ1-2; no firm D call. Germline-derived CDR1 and CDR2 are LGHDT and YNNKEL (reference sequence). This CDR3 has 15 residues. V was clipped by 1 base and J by 6 bases, with 15 bases between them. Written as DNA, the CDR3 is TGTGCCAGCAGCCAAGGTTTAACTTATATGGATGGCTACACCTTC. This gives the protein CASSQGLTYMDGYTF.

The table lists this clone with a few counts. This sequence joins TRBV19 and TRBJ2-1; 7 nucleotides match TRBD1. The CDR3 covers 12 residues. CDR1 and CDR2 (germline): LNHDA, SQIVND (reference sequence). V lost 6 bases, J lost 8 bases, and 4 bases stayed unmatched. CDR3 loop: CASSPTGYEQFF. For the CDR3, the DNA is TGTGCCAGTAGCCCGACAGGGTATGAGCAGTTCTTC.

The chain has TRBV24-1 and TRBJ2-3; D is ambiguous. Trimming removed 5 bases from V and 5 bases from J, with 19 bases in between. The CDR3 length is 16 residues. CDR1 and CDR2 from the germline V gene are KGHDR and SFDVKD. The CDR3 DNA follows: TGTGCCACCAGTGGGGGAAGGATATCCCAAGGAGATACGCAGTATTTT. This sequence encodes CATSGGRISQGDTQYF.

The chain employs TRBV2 and TRBJ2-5, with TRBD2 as a possible D gene (5 bases). Per germline, CDR1 SNHLY and CDR2 FYNNEI. The CDR3 is made up of 17 amino acids. V was cut by 8 bases and J by 1 base, with 23 bases left in between. The CDR3 DNA reads TGTGCCAGCGATAGTGGGCTAGCCCCGAAGGCCCAAGAGACCCAGTACTTC. Amino acid sequence: CASDSGLAPKAQETQYF. Using reference TRBV2 and TRBJ2-5 for the parts outside the CDR3, the full variable domain is EPEVTQTPSHQVTQMGQEVILRCVPISNHLYFYWYRQILGQKVEFLVSFYNNEISEKSEIFDDQFSVERPDGSNFTLKIRSTKLEDSAMYFCASDSGLAPKAQETQYFGPGTRLLVL.

The rearrangement uses TRBV9 and TRBJ2-3; the D gene could be TRBD1 or TRBD2 (5 bases each). This CDR3 has 12 residues. CDR1 and CDR2 (germline): SGDLS, YYNGEE. Trimming took 2 bases from V and 5 from J, leaving 6 bases between them. The CDR3 is CASSVGVDTQYF. Here the CDR3 DNA reads TGTGCCAGCAGCGTGGGGGTAGATACGCAGTATTTT.

This rearrangement joins TRBV27 to TRBJ1-4; no clear D gene. The CDR3 has 15 amino acids. The germline V and J ends were trimmed by 3 bases and 9 bases, with 17 bases remaining between them. Germline V gene data show CDR1 as MNHEY and CDR2 as SMNVEV (reference sequence). CDR3 in amino acids: CASSLGSGPHKKLFF. The CDR3, as DNA: TGTGCCAGCAGTTTGGGGTCGGGCCCCCATAAAAAACTGTTTTTT.

This clone has a single count. V gene TRBV3-1 (or the pseudogene TRBV3-2) combines with J gene TRBJ2-7; 9 nucleotides match TRBD2. The CDR3 spans 14 residues. V lost 1 base and J lost 6; bases outside the gene matches: 4. The germline gives CDR1 LGHDT, CDR2 YNNKEL (reference sequence). The chain's CDR3 is CASSQGGRAGEQYF. The CDR3 DNA sequence: TGTGCCAGCAGCCAAGGCGGGAGGGCCGGCGAGCAGTACTTC.

V usage is TRBV3-1 (or the pseudogene TRBV3-2) and J usage is TRBJ1-1, with D possibly matching TRBD1 (5 bases). CDR1 and CDR2 from the germline V gene are LGHDT and YNNKEL (reference sequence). The CDR3 runs to 19 residues. Trimming removed 1 base from V and 4 bases from J, with 25 bases in between. The CDR3 loop is CASSQVGPGSRAKGTEAFF. The CDR3 DNA reads TGTGCCAGCAGCCAAGTGGGGCCTGGGAGCAGGGCTAAGGGCACTGAAGCTTTCTTT.

This chain links TRBV19 with TRBJ1-1; D gene ambiguous. From germline, CDR1 is LNHDA and CDR2 SQIVND (reference sequence). The CDR3 consists of 11 residues. V shed 7 bases and J shed 6 bases, with 9 bases lying between them. CDR3 in DNA: TGTGCCAGTAAAGCAGTTGCTGAAGCTTTCTTT. Its protein product is CASKAVAEAFF.

This clone was recorded a few times. The J gene is TRBJ2-2, the V gene TRBV25-1; no definite D call. The ends were cut back, 3 bases at V and 5 bases at J, with 10 bases in the middle. The germline V gene has CDR1 MGHDK and CDR2 SYGVNS. This CDR3 contains 14 residues. The CDR3 reads CASSEGQVTGELFF. As DNA, the CDR3 is TGTGCCAGCAGTGAGGGTCAGGTGACCGGGGAGCTGTTTTTT. Looking up the rest from reference TRBV25-1 and TRBJ2-2 gives the full variable domain: EADIYQTPRYLVIGTGKKITLECSQTMGHDKMYWYQQDPGMELHLIHYSYGVNSTEKGDLSSESTVSRIRTEHFPLTLESARPSHTSQYLCASSEGQVTGELFFGEGSRLTVL.

This clone was seen just once. The DNA is omitted, as the CDR3 cannot be located on it reliably, and the CDR3 follows TCRdb's listing. The chain couples TRBV6-5 to TRBJ1-1. Germline V gene lookup returns CDR1 MNHEY and CDR2 SVGAGI. The CDR3 region is 13 residues in length, termini included. The CDR3 is CASTSGQYTEAFF.

The rearrangement joins TRBV3-1 (or the pseudogene TRBV3-2) to TRBJ1-2, with 9 bases fitting TRBD1. The V gene's germline CDR1 is LGHDT and CDR2 YNNKEL (reference sequence). With V trimmed by 4 bases and J by 7 bases, 7 bases remained unmatched. The CDR3 consists of 14 residues. The CDR3 reads CASSPGQGVGGYTF. Here the CDR3 DNA reads TGTGCCAGCAGCCCGGGACAGGGAGTTGGTGGCTACACCTTC.

The V call is TRBV2, the J call TRBJ2-1; maybe TRBD2 (5 bases). Trimming pared 5 bases from V and 10 bases from J, leaving 12 bases between. Germline V gene data show CDR1 as SNHLY and CDR2 as FYNNEI. The length of the CDR3 is 12 residues. The CDR3 region has the DNA TGTGCCAGCAGTCCGGACGGGGAGGAGCAGTTCTTC. Translated: CASSPDGEEQFF.

V usage is TRBV5-4 and J usage is TRBJ2-5, with D possibly matching TRBD1 (6 bases). V was shortened by 4 bases and J by 5 bases, with 18 bases between the two germline ends. CDR1 SGHNT and CDR2 YYREEE come from the germline V gene (reference sequence). The CDR3 contains 15 residues. CDR3 amino acids: CASSIMLTGMETQYF. The CDR3 DNA follows: TGTGCCAGCAGCATCATGCTAACAGGGATGGAGACCCAGTACTTC.

DNA of the CDR3: TGTGCCACCAGCAGAAATACAGGGGCCGGGGAGCTGTTTTTT. Its protein is CATSRNTGAGELFF. The chain links TRBV15 to TRBJ2-2; 7 bases agree with TRBD1. The CDR3 is 14 amino acids. Trimming at V came to 2 bases and at J to 6 bases, leaving 3 bases not matched to a gene. Per germline, CDR1 LNHNV and CDR2 YYDKDF (reference sequence).